This TCR beta chain was identified in a study of shared T cell receptors in the human thymus. Assay used: immunoSEQ multiplex PCR; TCRdb lists only in-frame clones, some missing. The sample lists more than 550,000 clones; 70% to 90% were seen once. This CDR3 is 18 amino acids long. The V end was cut by 6 bases, the J end by 6 bases, with 29 bases between. CDR1 is MRHNA and CDR2 is SNTAGT in the germline V gene. These data were also filed under a second study, of human thymus T cells. That paper adds: The thymus was resected at corrective cardiac surgery.

Specimen: thymocytes. The chain employs TRBV6-4 and TRBJ1-2; D may be TRBD1 (5 bases). The sequence was collected from a girl in the first two years of life with a congenital heart defect. Here the CDR3 reads CASSEESISRPPGDGYTF. CDR3 coding DNA: TGTGCCAGCAGCGAGGAATCTATTTCGAGGCCCCCGGGGGATGGCTACACCTTC.